The subject of this entry is one T cell receptor beta chain. Antigen: not known. This specimen belongs to a study of T-cell reconstitution after alpha-beta-depleted transplantation in children. General study points: After transplant, high TCRbeta diversity at day 60 in some patients arose from surviving recipient T cells and thymic progenitors. Newly produced T cells mostly provided counts and TCRbeta diversity after one year, as hyperexpanded clones declined.

Germline values: CDR1 MNHEY, CDR2 SVGEGT. The CDR3 runs 14 residues. V shed 6 bases and J shed 2 bases, with 13 bases lying between them. Preparation of the TCRbeta library involved a method that used unique molecular identifiers. TCRdb reanalysed the PCR reads using MiXCR and keeps one entry per CDR3 protein. This sample has some 78,000 distinct CDR3 sequences, with 14% found just once. This chain joins TRBV6-2 or TRBV6-3 and TRBJ2-5, with D possibly TRBD2 on 6 matching bases. Material: PBMCs, mostly from graft donor cells, obtained 180 days after TCRalphabeta/CD19-depleted stem cell transplant. This TCR came from a male patient aged 2 to 10 who had a stem cell transplant for acute lymphoblastic leukemia, so the T cells may come from the graft donor. CDR3 in amino acids: CASRRGGGQETQYF. The CDR3 nucleotides read TGTGCCAGCAGGAGGGGAGGAGGGCAAGAGACCCAGTACTTC.